Detailed here is one TCR beta chain. Its antigen is currently unknown. Libraries were made from TCR beta cDNA, and they carried unique molecular identifiers. Yield was 500,000 to 600,000 cDNA molecules from approximately 0.91 to 9.4 million T cells. TCRdb itself ran the PCR reads through MiXCR, one entry per CDR3 protein. The table lists roughly 600,000 distinct CDR3 sequences, around 40% of them singletons. The data derive from a study of post-analysis software for immune sequencing data. Study-wide findings and caveats: Multiple sclerosis patients had significantly lower normalized Chao1 diversity than controls. A handful of TRBV segments appeared more often in patients than in controls, and TRBV5-6, TRBV5-1 and TRBV20-1 were among these.

The CDR3 runs to 14 residues. The germline gives CDR1 SEHNR, CDR2 FQNEAQ (reference sequence). Trimming shortened V by 2 bases and J by 2 bases, and 7 bases separated the two germline ends. The receptor was derived from a girl aged 5-17 years with multiple sclerosis. Sequencing input: blood. The gene calls are TRBV7-9 and TRBJ2-1; the D is unclear. CDR3 bases: TGTGCCAGCAGCTTATCTGCAGCCTACAATGAGCAGTTCTTC. It is translated as CASSLSAAYNEQFF.